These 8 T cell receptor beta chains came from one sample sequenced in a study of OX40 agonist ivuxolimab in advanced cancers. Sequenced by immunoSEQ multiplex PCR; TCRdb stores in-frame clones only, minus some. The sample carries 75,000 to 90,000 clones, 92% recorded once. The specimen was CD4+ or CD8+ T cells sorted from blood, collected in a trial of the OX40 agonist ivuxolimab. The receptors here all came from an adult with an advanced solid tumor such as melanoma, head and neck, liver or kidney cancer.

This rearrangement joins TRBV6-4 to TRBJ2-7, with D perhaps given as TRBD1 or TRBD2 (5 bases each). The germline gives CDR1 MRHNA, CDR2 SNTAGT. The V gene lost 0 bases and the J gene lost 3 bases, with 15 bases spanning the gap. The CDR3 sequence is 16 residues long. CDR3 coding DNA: TGTGCCAGCAGTGACTCAGTTGGGGACGCCGACTACGAGCAGTACTTC. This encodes CASSDSVGDADYEQYF.

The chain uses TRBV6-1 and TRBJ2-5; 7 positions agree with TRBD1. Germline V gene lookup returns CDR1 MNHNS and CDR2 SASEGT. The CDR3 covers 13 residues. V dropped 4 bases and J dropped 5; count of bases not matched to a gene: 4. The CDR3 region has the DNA TGTGCCAGCAGTGCACAGGGGCCTGAGACCCAGTACTTC. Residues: CASSAQGPETQYF.

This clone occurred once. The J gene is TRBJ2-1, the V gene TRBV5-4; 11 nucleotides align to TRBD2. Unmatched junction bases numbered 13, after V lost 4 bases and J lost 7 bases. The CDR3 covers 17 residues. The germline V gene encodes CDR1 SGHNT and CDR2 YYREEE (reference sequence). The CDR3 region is CASSAPFQGLAENEQFF. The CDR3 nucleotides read TGTGCCAGCAGCGCCCCCTTCCAGGGACTAGCGGAAAATGAGCAGTTCTTC. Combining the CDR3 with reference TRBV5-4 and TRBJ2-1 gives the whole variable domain ETGVTQSPTHLIKTRGQQVTLRCSSQSGHNTVSWYQQALGQGPQFIFQYYREEENGRGNFPPRFSGLQFPNYSSELNVNALELDDSALYLCASSAPFQGLAENEQFFGPGTRLTVL.

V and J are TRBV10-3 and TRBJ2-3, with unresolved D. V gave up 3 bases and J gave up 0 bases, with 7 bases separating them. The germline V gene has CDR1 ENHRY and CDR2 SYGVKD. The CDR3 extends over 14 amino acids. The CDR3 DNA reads TGTGCCATCAGTGACGGGCTAAGCACAGATACGCAGTATTTT. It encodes CAISDGLSTDTQYF.

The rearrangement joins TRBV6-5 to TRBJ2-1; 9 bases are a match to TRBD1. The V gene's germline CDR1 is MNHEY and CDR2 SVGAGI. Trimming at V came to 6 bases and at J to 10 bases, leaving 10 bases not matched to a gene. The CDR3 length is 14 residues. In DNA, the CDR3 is TGTGCCAGCAGCGCCGGGACAGGGAGGTCGGAGCAGTTCTTC. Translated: CASSAGTGRSEQFF.

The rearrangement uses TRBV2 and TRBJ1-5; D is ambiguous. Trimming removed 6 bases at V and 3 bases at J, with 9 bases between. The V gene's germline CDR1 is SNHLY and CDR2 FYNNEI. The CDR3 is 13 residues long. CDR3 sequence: CASSYSFNQPQHF. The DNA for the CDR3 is TGTGCCAGCAGCTACAGTTTCAATCAGCCCCAGCATTTT.

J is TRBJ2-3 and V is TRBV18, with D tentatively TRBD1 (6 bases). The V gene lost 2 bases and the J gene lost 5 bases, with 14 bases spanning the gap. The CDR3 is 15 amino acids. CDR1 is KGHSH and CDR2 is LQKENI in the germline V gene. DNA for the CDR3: TGTGCCAGCTCACCAGGCGGTCGAGGGGGAGATACGCAGTATTTT. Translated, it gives CASSPGGRGGDTQYF. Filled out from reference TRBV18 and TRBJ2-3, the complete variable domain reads NAGVMQNPRHLVRRRGQEARLRCSPMKGHSHVYWYRQLPEEGLKFMVYLQKENIIDESGMPKERFSAEFPKEGPSILRIQQVVRGDSAAYFCASSPGGRGGDTQYFGPGTRLTVL.

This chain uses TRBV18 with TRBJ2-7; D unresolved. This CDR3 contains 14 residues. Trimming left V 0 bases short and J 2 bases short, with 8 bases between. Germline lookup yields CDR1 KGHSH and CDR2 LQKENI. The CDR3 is CASSPPGITYEQYF. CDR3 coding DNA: TGTGCCAGCTCACCACCCGGTATTACCTACGAGCAGTACTTC.